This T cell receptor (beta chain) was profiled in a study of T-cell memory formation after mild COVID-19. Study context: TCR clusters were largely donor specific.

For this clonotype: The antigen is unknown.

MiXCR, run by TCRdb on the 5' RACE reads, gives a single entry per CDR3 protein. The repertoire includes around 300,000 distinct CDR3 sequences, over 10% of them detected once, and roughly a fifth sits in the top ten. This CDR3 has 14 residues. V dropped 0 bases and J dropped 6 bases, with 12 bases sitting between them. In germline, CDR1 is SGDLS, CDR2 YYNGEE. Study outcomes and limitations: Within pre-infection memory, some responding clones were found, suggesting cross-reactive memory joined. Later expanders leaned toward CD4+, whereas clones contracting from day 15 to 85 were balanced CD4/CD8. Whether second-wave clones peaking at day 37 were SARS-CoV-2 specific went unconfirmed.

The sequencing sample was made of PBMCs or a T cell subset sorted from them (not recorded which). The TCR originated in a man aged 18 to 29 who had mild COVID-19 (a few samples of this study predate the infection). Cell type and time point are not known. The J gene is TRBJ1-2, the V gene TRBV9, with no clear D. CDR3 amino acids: CASSVGGGLNGYTF. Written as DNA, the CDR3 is TGTGCCAGCAGCGTAGGCGGAGGGCTAAATGGCTACACCTTC.